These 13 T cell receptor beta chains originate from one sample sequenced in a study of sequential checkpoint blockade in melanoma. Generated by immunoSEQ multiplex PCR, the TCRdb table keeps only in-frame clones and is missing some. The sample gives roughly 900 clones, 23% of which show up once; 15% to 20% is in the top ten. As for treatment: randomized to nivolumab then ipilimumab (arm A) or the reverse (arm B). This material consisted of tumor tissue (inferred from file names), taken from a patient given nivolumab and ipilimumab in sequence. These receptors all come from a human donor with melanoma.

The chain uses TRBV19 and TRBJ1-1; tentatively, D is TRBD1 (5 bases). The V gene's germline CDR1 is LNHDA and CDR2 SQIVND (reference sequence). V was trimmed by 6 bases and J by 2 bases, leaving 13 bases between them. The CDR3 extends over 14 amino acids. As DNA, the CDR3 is TGTGCCAGTAGGCCCAGGGCAATTAACACTGAAGCTTTCTTT. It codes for CASRPRAINTEAFF.

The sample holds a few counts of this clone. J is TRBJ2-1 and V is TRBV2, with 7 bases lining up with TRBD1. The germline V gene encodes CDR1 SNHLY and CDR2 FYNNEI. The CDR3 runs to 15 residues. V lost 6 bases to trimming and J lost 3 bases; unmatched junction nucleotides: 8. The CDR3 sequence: CASSPGQAGYNEQFF. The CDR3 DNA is TGTGCCAGCAGCCCCGGACAGGCAGGCTACAATGAGCAGTTCTTC.

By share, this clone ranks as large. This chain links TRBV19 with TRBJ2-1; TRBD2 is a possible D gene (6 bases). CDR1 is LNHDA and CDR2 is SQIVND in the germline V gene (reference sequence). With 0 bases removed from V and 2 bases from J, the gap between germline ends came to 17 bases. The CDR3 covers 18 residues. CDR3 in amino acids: CASSIDASSGGAYNEQFF. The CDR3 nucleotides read TGTGCCAGTAGTATAGATGCAAGTAGCGGAGGGGCCTACAATGAGCAGTTCTTC.

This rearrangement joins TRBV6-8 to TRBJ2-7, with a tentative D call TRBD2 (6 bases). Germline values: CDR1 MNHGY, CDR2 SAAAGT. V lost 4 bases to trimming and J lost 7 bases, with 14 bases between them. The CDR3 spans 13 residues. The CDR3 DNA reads TGTGCCAGCAGTTCTTTCGGAGGGGAAGAGCAGTACTTC. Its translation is CASSSFGGEEQYF.

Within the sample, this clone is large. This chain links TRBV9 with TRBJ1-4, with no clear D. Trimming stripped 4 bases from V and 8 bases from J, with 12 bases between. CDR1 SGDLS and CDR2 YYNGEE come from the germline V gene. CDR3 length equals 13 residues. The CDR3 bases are TGTGCCAGCAGCCCCCCCAACATCGAAAAACTGTTTTTT. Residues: CASSPPNIEKLFF.

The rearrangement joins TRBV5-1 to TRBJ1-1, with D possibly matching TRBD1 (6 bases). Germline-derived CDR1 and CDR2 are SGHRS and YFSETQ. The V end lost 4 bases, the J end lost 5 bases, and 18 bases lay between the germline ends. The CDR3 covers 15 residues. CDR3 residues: CASSRTDSMLTEAFF. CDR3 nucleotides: TGCGCCAGCAGCAGGACGGACAGTATGTTGACTGAAGCTTTCTTT.

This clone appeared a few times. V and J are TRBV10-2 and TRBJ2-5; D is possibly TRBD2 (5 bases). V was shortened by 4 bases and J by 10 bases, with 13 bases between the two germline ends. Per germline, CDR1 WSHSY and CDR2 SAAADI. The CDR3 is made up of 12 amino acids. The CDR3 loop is CASSAPGWDQYF. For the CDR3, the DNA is TGCGCCAGCAGTGCCCCGGGGTGGGACCAGTACTTC.

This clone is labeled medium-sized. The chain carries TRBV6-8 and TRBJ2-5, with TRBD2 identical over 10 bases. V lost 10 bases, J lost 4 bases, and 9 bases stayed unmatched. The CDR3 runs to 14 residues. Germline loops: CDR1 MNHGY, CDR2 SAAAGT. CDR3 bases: TGTGCCATCAGCCCAGCGGGGGGGACAGAGACCCAGTACTTC. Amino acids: CAISPAGGTETQYF.

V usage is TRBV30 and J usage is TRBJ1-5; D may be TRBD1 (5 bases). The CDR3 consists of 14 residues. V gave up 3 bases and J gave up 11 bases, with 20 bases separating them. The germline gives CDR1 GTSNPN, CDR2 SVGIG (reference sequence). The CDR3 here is CAWSFRDSGSSQHF. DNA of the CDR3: TGTGCCTGGAGCTTTCGGGACTCGGGTTCGTCCCAGCATTTT.

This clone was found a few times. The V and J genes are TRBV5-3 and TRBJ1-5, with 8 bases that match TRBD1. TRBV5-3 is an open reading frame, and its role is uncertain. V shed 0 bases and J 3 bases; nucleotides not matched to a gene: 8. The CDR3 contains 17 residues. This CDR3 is CARSLVSGGSVNQPQHF. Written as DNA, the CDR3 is TGTGCCAGAAGCTTGGTCTCAGGGGGCTCTGTCAATCAGCCCCAGCATTTT.

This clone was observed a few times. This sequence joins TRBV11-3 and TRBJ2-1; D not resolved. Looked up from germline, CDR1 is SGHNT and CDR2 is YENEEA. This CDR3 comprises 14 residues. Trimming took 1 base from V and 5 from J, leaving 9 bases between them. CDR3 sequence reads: CASSLVTADNEQFF. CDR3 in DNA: TGTGCCAGCAGCTTAGTAACGGCGGACAATGAGCAGTTCTTC.

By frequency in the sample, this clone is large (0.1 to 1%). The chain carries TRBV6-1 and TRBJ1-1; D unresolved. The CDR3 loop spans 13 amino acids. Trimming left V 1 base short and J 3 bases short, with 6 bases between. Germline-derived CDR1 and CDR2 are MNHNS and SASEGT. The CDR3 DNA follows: TGTGCCAGCAGTGAAGTGGGATACACTGAAGCTTTCTTT. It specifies CASSEVGYTEAFF.

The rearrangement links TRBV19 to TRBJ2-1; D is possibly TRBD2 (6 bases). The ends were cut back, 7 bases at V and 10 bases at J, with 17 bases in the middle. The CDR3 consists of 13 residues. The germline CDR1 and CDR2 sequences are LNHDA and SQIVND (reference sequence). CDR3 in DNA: TGTGCCAGTACTGCCGGTTGGGGGGACGAGCAGTTCTTC. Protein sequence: CASTAGWGDEQFF. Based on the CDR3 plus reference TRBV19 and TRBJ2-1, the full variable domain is DGGITQSPKYLFRKEGQNVTLSCEQNLNHDAMYWYRQDPGQGLRLIYYSQIVNDFQKGDIAEGYSVSREKKESFPLTVTSAQKNPTAFYLCASTAGWGDEQFFGPGTRLTVL.